A single sample is the source of the 21 T cell receptor beta chains below, sequenced in a study of shared clonotypes between healthy human individuals. Sequenced by immunoSEQ multiplex PCR; TCRdb stores in-frame clones only, minus some. Here the sample spans 740,000 or so clones, roughly 73% being singletons. Sequencing used memory CD4+ T cells sorted from blood. Subset described: CD45RA-negative fraction. The receptors here all came from a woman in her twenties or thirties in good health.

V usage is TRBV19 and J usage is TRBJ2-1; 7 nucleotides line up with TRBD2. V dropped 6 bases and J dropped 7; count of bases not matched to a gene: 9. In germline, CDR1 is LNHDA, CDR2 SQIVND (reference sequence). The CDR3 runs to 14 residues. CDR3 region: CASRGGLAVNEQFF. The CDR3 region has the DNA TGTGCCAGTAGGGGAGGGCTAGCGGTTAATGAGCAGTTCTTC.

The chain couples TRBV5-1 to TRBJ1-2; D call uncertain. V lost 4 bases and J 5 bases, leaving 9 bases between the germline ends. The germline V gene encodes CDR1 SGHRS and CDR2 YFSETQ. This CDR3 is built from 12 residues. The DNA for the CDR3 is TGCGCCAGCAGCCCGGAGAGGTATGGCTACACCTTC. Translated: CASSPERYGYTF.

The J gene is TRBJ2-1, the V gene TRBV29-1; D is perhaps TRBD1 (5 bases). Trimming took off 6 bases at V and 4 bases at J, with 10 bases between the two ends. From germline, CDR1 is SQVTM and CDR2 ANQGSEA. The CDR3 totals 12 residues. CDR3 protein: CSVRQSYNEQFF. In DNA, the CDR3 is TGCAGCGTCAGACAGTCTTACAATGAGCAGTTCTTC.

The chain uses TRBV6-5 and TRBJ1-2; D is unclear. Per germline, CDR1 MNHEY and CDR2 SVGAGI. V gave up 0 bases and J gave up 8 bases, with 16 bases separating them. The CDR3 extends over 15 amino acids. The CDR3 DNA is TGTGCCAGCAGTTACTCGAGATTGGGTCGAAGCGGCTACACCTTC. Translation: CASSYSRLGRSGYTF.

This clone has more than one count but fewer than ten. This sample also contains other DNA sequences that code for the same CDR3. CDR3 sequence reads: CASSGLAGAPDTQYF. The DNA of the CDR3 is TGTGCCAGCAGTGGACTAGCGGGAGCTCCAGATACGCAGTATTTT. The J gene is TRBJ2-3, the V gene TRBV2, with TRBD2 matching 12 bases. The V and J ends lost 4 bases and 4 bases, in that order; junction bases with no gene match: 3. The germline CDR1 and CDR2 sequences are SNHLY and FYNNEI. The CDR3 spans 15 residues.

The chain has TRBV14 and TRBJ2-3, with 12 bases fitting TRBD2. The germline gives CDR1 SGHDN, CDR2 FVKESK. This CDR3 is 16 amino acids long. V gave up 3 bases and J gave up 2 bases; unmatched junction bases: 3. CDR3 coding DNA: TGTGCCAGCAGCCATCGACTAGCGGGAGACACAGATACGCAGTATTTT. The encoded protein is CASSHRLAGDTDTQYF.

This chain connects TRBV28 to TRBJ1-3, with D perhaps TRBD1 (6 bases). Germline V gene lookup returns CDR1 MDHEN and CDR2 SYDVKM. V lost 5 bases to trimming and J lost 4 bases, with 12 bases between them. The CDR3 consists of 14 residues. CDR3 sequence reads: CASSHRVFGNTIYF. DNA for the CDR3: TGTGCCAGCAGTCACAGGGTTTTCGGAAACACCATATATTTT.

In its sample, this clone was seen a few times. This chain links TRBV28 with TRBJ1-5; 7 bases line up with TRBD1. The CDR3 loop spans 15 amino acids. Germline CDR1 and CDR2: MDHEN and SYDVKM. With V trimmed by 5 bases and J by 3 bases, 7 bases remained unmatched. CDR3 sequence (DNA): TGTGCCAGCAGTACACCCACAGGGGACAATCAGCCCCAGCATTTT. Translated, it gives CASSTPTGDNQPQHF. Full variable domain (outside the CDR3, taken from reference TRBV28 and TRBJ1-5): DVKVTQSSRYLVKRTGEKVFLECVQDMDHENMFWYRQDPGLGLRLIYFSYDVKMKEKGDIPEGYSVSREKKERFSLILESASTNQTSMYLCASSTPTGDNQPQHFGDGTRLSIL.

The chain combines TRBV14 with TRBJ2-3; perhaps TRBD2 as D (6 bases). Trimming cost V 8 bases and J 5 bases, with 14 bases left between them. Germline lookup yields CDR1 SGHDN and CDR2 FVKESK. CDR3 length: 13 amino acids. CDR3 DNA: TGTGCCAGCTGGGGGAGGTTCCGAGATACGCAGTATTTT. Translating gives CASWGRFRDTQYF.

The CDR3 protein is CASSSALEKNTEAFF. As DNA, the CDR3 is TGTGCCAGCAGTTCCGCGTTGGAGAAGAACACTGAAGCTTTCTTT. V usage is TRBV28 and J usage is TRBJ1-1; D is uncertain. CDR1 is MDHEN and CDR2 is SYDVKM in the germline V gene. The CDR3 is 15 residues long. V was trimmed by 4 bases and J by 1 base, leaving 13 bases between them.

The chain employs TRBV6-7 and TRBJ1-3; unclear D gene. TRBV6-7 is flagged as an ORF with uncertain function. The CDR3 extends over 13 amino acids. The CDR3 coding sequence is TGTGCTCGTGGGAGTGACTCTGGAAACACCATATATTTT. Protein product: CARGSDSGNTIYF.

CDR3 in amino acids: CASVDRGWGTEAFF. The CDR3 nucleotides are TGTGCCAGTGTGGACAGGGGGTGGGGCACTGAAGCTTTCTTT. The V gene is TRBV19, the J gene TRBJ1-1, with TRBD1 matching over 10 bases. Trimming at V came to 8 bases and at J to 4 bases, leaving 7 bases not matched to a gene. In germline, CDR1 is LNHDA, CDR2 SQIVND (reference sequence). This CDR3 is built from 14 residues.

This clone appeared a few times. Other DNA variants within this sample encode the same CDR3. The chain has TRBV30 and TRBJ2-7; no clear D. The CDR3 length is 15 residues. Trimming left V 0 bases short and J 4 bases short, with 16 bases between. The germline V gene has CDR1 GTSNPN and CDR2 SVGIG (reference sequence). The CDR3 nucleotides read TGTGCCTGGAGTGTACTTGAAGGGTTAGGGTACGAGCAGTACTTC. Residues: CAWSVLEGLGYEQYF.

The gene calls are TRBV4-1 and TRBJ2-2, with TRBD2 identical over 10 bases. V trimming: 0 bases; J trimming: 2 bases; junction bases outside the gene matches: 6. The CDR3 contains 18 residues. Germline assignment: CDR1 MGHRA and CDR2 YSYEKL. The CDR3 region is CASSQEASGSENTGELFF. The CDR3 nucleotides read TGCGCCAGCAGCCAAGAGGCTAGCGGGAGTGAAAACACCGGGGAGCTGTTTTTT.

This clone showed up just a few times. V gene TRBV2 combines with J gene TRBJ2-1; the D is unclear. Trimming removed 6 bases from V and 6 bases from J, with 9 bases in between. This CDR3 is 12 amino acids long. The germline V gene encodes CDR1 SNHLY and CDR2 FYNNEI. As DNA, the CDR3 is TGTGCCAGCAGCACCTACGGCAATGAGCAGTTCTTC. This sequence encodes CASSTYGNEQFF.

This chain links TRBV6-5 with TRBJ1-4, with a weak D call TRBD1 (5 bases). V lost 2 bases to trimming and J lost 10 bases, with 14 bases between them. The CDR3 totals 14 residues. Germline V gene data show CDR1 as MNHEY and CDR2 as SVGAGI. CDR3 nucleotides: TGTGCCAGCAGTTACGAGGGGCAGAGGGGAAAACTGTTTTTT. Its translation: CASSYEGQRGKLFF.

The rearrangement links TRBV2 to TRBJ2-6; the D is unclear. With 4 bases removed from V and 0 bases from J, the gap between germline ends came to 16 bases. Germline CDR1 SNHLY, CDR2 FYNNEI. The CDR3 contains 18 residues. The CDR3 region is CASSGTVENFSGANVLTF. CDR3 nucleotide sequence: TGTGCCAGCAGTGGGACGGTTGAGAACTTCTCTGGGGCCAACGTCCTGACTTTC.

A remark on this clone: The sample contains more than one DNA sequence encoding this CDR3. The J gene is TRBJ1-1, the V gene TRBV9; D gene uncertain. V dropped 1 base and J dropped 1 base, with 8 bases sitting between them. This CDR3 spans 14 amino acids. CDR1 is SGDLS, CDR2 YYNGEE, per germline. CDR3 bases: TGTGCCAGCAGCGTATCATGGGGGAACACTGAAGCTTTCTTT. Protein product: CASSVSWGNTEAFF.

This clone was counted once. This chain connects TRBV5-1 to TRBJ2-6, with TRBD1 identical over 7 bases. Trimming took 0 bases from V and 4 from J; bases not matched to a gene: 4. The CDR3 runs 16 residues. Per the germline V gene, CDR1 is SGHRS and CDR2 is YFSETQ. The CDR3 coding sequence is TGCGCCAGCAGCTTGGCAGGGGGTTACGGGGCCAACGTCCTGACTTTC. This codes for CASSLAGGYGANVLTF.

The rearrangement links TRBV2 to TRBJ2-1; D is unresolved. The CDR3 length is 11 residues. The germline gives CDR1 SNHLY, CDR2 FYNNEI. Trimming left V 7 bases short and J 8 bases short, with 9 bases between. The DNA for the CDR3 is TGTGCCAGCAATAGGGCTGATGAGCAGTTCTTC. It yields the protein CASNRADEQFF.

The genes are TRBV2 and TRBJ1-5; the D is unclear. The CDR3 contains 14 residues. The germline V gene has CDR1 SNHLY and CDR2 FYNNEI. V was cut by 4 bases and J by 7 bases, with 14 bases left in between. The CDR3 sequence is CASSALPGEQPQHF. The DNA of the CDR3 is TGTGCCAGCAGTGCCCTTCCCGGTGAACAGCCCCAGCATTTT.